Listed below are T cell receptor beta chains from one sample, sequenced in a study of cytomegalovirus exposure and HLA in healthy donors. Clones were sequenced by immunoSEQ multiplex PCR, and TCRdb holds only the in-frame ones, with some missing. The sample has around 150,000 clones; roughly four fifths are singletons. Material for sequencing was PBMCs. The receptors here all came from a male donor in good health and CMV-seronegative. The CDR3 runs from the conserved cysteine through the conserved F or W. The D gene is left open where the match is weak.

CDR3nt,CDR3aa,j_gene,d_gene,v_gene
TGTGCCAGTAGTCTAGACGTGGGGTGGGGGCGATTAGATAGAAACAATCAGCCCCAGCATTTT,CASSLDVGWGRLDRNNQPQHF,TRBJ1-5,-,TRBV19
TGTGCCAGCAGACCCGGGTCCACTGGCACAGATACGCAGTATTTT,CASRPGSTGTDTQYF,TRBJ2-3,-,TRBV2
TGTGCCAGCTCACCTAAGGCGGGGGAAGAGACCCAGTACTTC,CASSPKAGEETQYF,TRBJ2-5,TRBD2,TRBV18
TGCGCCAGCAGCCAGGGACTAGGGGAATACAATGAGCAGTTCTTC,CASSQGLGEYNEQFF,TRBJ2-1,TRBD2,TRBV4-3
TGTTCCAGCAGCCAAGGACAGGGGGGCTCTGGAAACACCATATATTTT,CSSSQGQGGSGNTIYF,TRBJ1-3,TRBD1,TRBV7-9
TGTGCCAGCAGCTCCACGGGGGGCTACGAGCAGTACTTC,CASSSTGGYEQYF,TRBJ2-7,TRBD2,TRBV5-4
TGTGCCAACTGGGGCACCCACTATGGCTACACCTTC,CANWGTHYGYTF,TRBJ1-2,-,TRBV2
TGCAGCGTTGTCTCCACTGTCTACGAGCAGTACTTC,CSVVSTVYEQYF,TRBJ2-7,-,TRBV29-1
TGCGCCAGCAGCTTCAGTAGGGCTAGCGGACCCCAAGAGACCCAGTACTTC,CASSFSRASGPQETQYF,TRBJ2-5,TRBD2,TRBV5-1
TGTGCCAGCTCACCAGGAGGGAGTTGGGTGAACACCGGGGAGCTGTTTTTT,CASSPGGSWVNTGELFF,TRBJ2-2,-,TRBV18
TGTGCCAGCAGTGACGCGGGTCGACGCGGGTCCTCCTACGAGCAGTACTTC,CASSDAGRRGSSYEQYF,TRBJ2-7,-,TRBV2
TGTGCCAGCAGCCCTAGATTGTACCAAGAGACCCAGTACTTC,CASSPRLYQETQYF,TRBJ2-5,-,TRBV28